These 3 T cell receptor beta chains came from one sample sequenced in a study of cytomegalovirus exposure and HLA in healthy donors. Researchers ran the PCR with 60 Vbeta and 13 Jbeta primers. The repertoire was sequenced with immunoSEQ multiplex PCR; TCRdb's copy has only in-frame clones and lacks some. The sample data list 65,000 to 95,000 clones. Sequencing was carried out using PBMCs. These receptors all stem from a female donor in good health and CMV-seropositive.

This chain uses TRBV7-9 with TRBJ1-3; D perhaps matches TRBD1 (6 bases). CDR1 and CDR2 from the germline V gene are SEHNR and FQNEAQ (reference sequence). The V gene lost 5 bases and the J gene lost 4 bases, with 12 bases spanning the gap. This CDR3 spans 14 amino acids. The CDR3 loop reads CASSRRGSGNTIYF. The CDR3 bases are TGTGCCAGCAGCCGCAGGGGATCAGGAAACACCATATATTTT.

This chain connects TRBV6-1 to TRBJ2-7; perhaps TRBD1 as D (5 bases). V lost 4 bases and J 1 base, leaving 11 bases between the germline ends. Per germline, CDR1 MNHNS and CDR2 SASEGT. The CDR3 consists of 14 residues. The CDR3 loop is CASSGQLSSYEQYF. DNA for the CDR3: TGTGCCAGCAGTGGACAGCTTTCTTCCTACGAGCAGTACTTC.

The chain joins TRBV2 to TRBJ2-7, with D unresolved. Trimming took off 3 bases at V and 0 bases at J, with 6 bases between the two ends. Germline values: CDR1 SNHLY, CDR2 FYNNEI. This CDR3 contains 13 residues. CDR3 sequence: CASSENISYEQYF. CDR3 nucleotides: TGTGCCAGCAGTGAGAACATCTCCTACGAGCAGTACTTC.